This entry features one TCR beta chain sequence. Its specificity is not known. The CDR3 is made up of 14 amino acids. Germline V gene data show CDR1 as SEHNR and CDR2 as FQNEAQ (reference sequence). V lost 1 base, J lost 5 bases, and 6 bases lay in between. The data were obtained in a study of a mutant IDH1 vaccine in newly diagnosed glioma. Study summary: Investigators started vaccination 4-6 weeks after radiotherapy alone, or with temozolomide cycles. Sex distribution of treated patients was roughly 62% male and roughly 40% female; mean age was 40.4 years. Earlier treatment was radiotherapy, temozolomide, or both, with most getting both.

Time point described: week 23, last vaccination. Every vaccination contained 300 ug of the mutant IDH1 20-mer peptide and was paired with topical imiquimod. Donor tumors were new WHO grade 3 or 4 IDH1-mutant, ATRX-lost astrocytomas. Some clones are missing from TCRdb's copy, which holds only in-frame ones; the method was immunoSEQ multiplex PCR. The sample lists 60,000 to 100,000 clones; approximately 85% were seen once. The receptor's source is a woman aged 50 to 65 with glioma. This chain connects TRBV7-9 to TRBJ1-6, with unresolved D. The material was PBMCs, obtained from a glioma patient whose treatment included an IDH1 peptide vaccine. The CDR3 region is CASSLGGNNSPLHF. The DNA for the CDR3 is TGTGCCAGCAGCTTAGGGGGAAATAATTCACCCCTCCACTTT.